These T cell receptor beta chains were read from a single sample in a study of blood T cells in healthy people across ages. TCRdb processed the 5' RACE reads anew with MiXCR; each CDR3 protein has one entry. This table has around 320,000 distinct CDR3 sequences, 25% to 30% appearing once. Sequencing was done on a sample of blood. The receptors here all came from a woman in her 70s in good health. Each CDR3 is given with its conserved first and last residue. Fields, in order: clone size, V gene, D gene, J gene, CDR3 protein, CDR3 DNA. D genes are given only for firm matches. Clone size is shown for a subset of rows, as once, few, many or a class of expanded clone.

few	TRBV2	NA	TRBJ2-7	CASRMTGGHLEQYF	TGTGCCAGCAGGATGACAGGAGGGCATCTCGAGCAGTACTTC
NA	TRBV4-2	TRBD1	TRBJ2-7	CASSQVDRDNYEQYF	TGTGCCAGCAGCCAAGTCGACAGGGACAACTACGAGCAGTACTTC
NA	TRBV7-8	TRBD1	TRBJ2-5	CASSFQQGVGTQYF	TGTGCCAGCAGCTTTCAACAGGGGGTAGGGACCCAGTACTTC
NA	TRBV14	NA	TRBJ1-1	CASGEKTEAFF	TGTGCCAGCGGGGAGAAGACTGAAGCTTTCTTT
NA	TRBV2	NA	TRBJ2-5	CASSPRRTEETQYF	TGTGCCAGCAGTCCAAGGCGGACAGAAGAGACCCAGTACTTC
many	TRBV2	TRBD1	TRBJ1-2	CASSGLRGNDGYTF	TGTGCCAGCAGTGGCCTCAGGGGGAACGACGGCTACACCTTC
many	TRBV29-1	NA	TRBJ2-5	CSAGSKETQYF	TGCAGCGCCGGTTCGAAGGAGACCCAGTACTTC
NA	TRBV5-1	NA	TRBJ2-6	CAGSSNSGANVLTF	TGCGCCGGCAGCTCCAACTCTGGGGCCAACGTCCTGACTTTC
few	TRBV27	NA	TRBJ2-7	CASSQTLRQTYEQYF	TGTGCCAGCAGTCAAACCCTCCGTCAGACCTACGAGCAGTACTTC
few	TRBV3-1	NA	TRBJ1-1	CASGHRAEAFF	TGTGCCAGCGGCCACAGGGCGGAGGCTTTCTTT
NA	TRBV12-3/TRBV12-4	NA	TRBJ2-2	CASTRNRVGTGELFF	TGTGCCAGCACTCGGAACAGGGTCGGGACCGGGGAGCTGTTTTTT
few	TRBV5-1	NA	TRBJ2-5	CASSLLGQETQYF	TGCGCCAGCAGCTTGCTGGGACAAGAGACCCAGTACTTC
NA	TRBV11-2	TRBD2	TRBJ2-3	CASTETSGKTDTQYF	TGTGCCAGCACGGAGACTAGCGGGAAGACAGATACGCAGTATTTT
NA	TRBV4-2	TRBD2	TRBJ2-1	CASSQDGLAGGNEQFF	TGTGCCAGCAGCCAAGATGGTTTAGCGGGAGGCAATGAGCAGTTCTTC
few	TRBV15	NA	TRBJ1-1	CATSSHRGTEAFF	TGTGCCACCAGCAGTCATCGAGGGACTGAAGCTTTCTTT
few	TRBV5-5	TRBD1	TRBJ1-1	CASSPPRGANTEAFF	TGTGCCAGCAGCCCCCCCAGGGGGGCGAACACTGAAGCTTTCTTT
few	TRBV6-2/TRBV6-3	NA	TRBJ2-5	CASSLIAAGPIGPETQYF	TGTGCCAGCAGTTTAATAGCGGCGGGCCCCATCGGCCCAGAGACCCAGTACTTC
NA	TRBV11-2	NA	TRBJ1-4	CASSLLGLTELFF	TGTGCCAGCAGCTTATTAGGCCTAACTGAACTGTTTTTT
many	TRBV12-3/TRBV12-4	NA	TRBJ2-5	CASRDDDKEETQYF	TGTGCCAGCAGGGACGATGACAAGGAAGAGACCCAGTACTTC
NA	TRBV19	TRBD2	TRBJ2-7	CASSSGSPYEQYF	TGTGCCAGTTCTAGCGGGTCTCCCTACGAGCAGTACTTC
few	TRBV29-1	NA	TRBJ2-6	CSVGGRFRPDSGANVLTF	TGCAGCGTGGGGGGGCGGTTCCGACCCGACTCTGGGGCCAACGTCCTGACTTTC
few	TRBV29-1	TRBD1	TRBJ2-5	CSVEGGWTGEETQYF	TGCAGCGTTGAAGGGGGATGGACAGGGGAAGAGACCCAGTACTTC
NA	TRBV5-1	TRBD2	TRBJ2-1	CASSLAGGLAGGEQFF	TGCGCCAGCAGCTTGGCCGGGGGACTAGCGGGAGGTGAGCAGTTCTTC
few	TRBV5-1	NA	TRBJ1-4	CASSLDSPNEKLFF	TGCGCCAGCAGCCTGGACAGTCCTAATGAAAAACTGTTTTTT
many	TRBV7-2	NA	TRBJ2-5	CASSPSGTQYF	TGTGCCAGCAGCCCCTCGGGGACCCAGTACTTC
few	TRBV7-3	NA	TRBJ1-2	CASSLIQEPYGYTF	TGTGCCAGCAGCTTAATCCAGGAACCCTATGGCTACACCTTC
many	TRBV6-1	NA	TRBJ1-5	CAILPPGGGNQPQHF	TGTGCCATTCTACCCCCGGGTGGGGGCAATCAGCCCCAGCATTTT
NA	TRBV20-1	NA	TRBJ2-7	CSAVTGTQVYEQYF	TGCAGTGCTGTGACCGGGACACAGGTCTACGAGCAGTACTTC
few	TRBV5-1	TRBD2	TRBJ2-1	CASSLPSLAGLARNEQFF	TGCGCCAGCAGCTTGCCATCCTTGGCGGGACTAGCTCGGAATGAGCAGTTCTTC
few	TRBV27	NA	TRBJ2-2	CASSPGWGGELFF	TGTGCCAGCAGCCCCGGATGGGGCGGGGAGCTGTTTTTT
NA	TRBV29-1	NA	TRBJ2-3	CSVDIPGATTRVDTQYF	TGCAGCGTTGACATCCCGGGAGCTACCACCCGGGTAGATACGCAGTATTTT
few	TRBV7-2	NA	TRBJ1-2	CASSLFVDDYGYTF	TGTGCCAGCAGCTTATTTGTGGATGACTATGGCTACACCTTC
few	TRBV6-6	TRBD2	TRBJ2-1	CASSYPSGGRENEQFF	TGTGCCAGCAGTTACCCCTCGGGCGGGAGAGAAAATGAGCAGTTCTTC
few	TRBV28	NA	TRBJ2-6	CASSRPVSSGANVLTF	TGTGCCAGCAGCCGTCCCGTAAGCTCTGGGGCCAACGTCCTGACTTTC
NA	TRBV28	TRBD2	TRBJ2-1	CASSLGRGLAYNEQFF	TGTGCCAGCAGTTTGGGCAGGGGACTAGCCTACAATGAGCAGTTCTTC
NA	TRBV9	NA	TRBJ2-4	CASSVEGFGAKNIQYF	TGTGCCAGCAGCGTGGAAGGGTTCGGGGCCAAAAACATTCAGTACTTC
few	TRBV12-5	TRBD1	TRBJ1-1	CVSGLYGTALNTEAFF	TGTGTTAGTGGTTTGTACGGGACAGCCTTGAACACTGAAGCTTTCTTT
few	TRBV28	NA	TRBJ1-2	CASSLHTSVYGYTF	TGTGCCAGCAGTTTACACACCTCGGTCTATGGCTACACCTTC
many	TRBV5-1	TRBD1	TRBJ2-5	CASSFLGTDQETQYF	TGCGCCAGCAGCTTTTTAGGGACAGACCAAGAGACCCAGTACTTC
few	TRBV7-2	NA	TRBJ2-5	CASSLGLRAPETQYF	TGTGCCAGCAGCTTAGGGTTGCGGGCCCCGGAGACCCAGTACTTC
NA	TRBV7-2	NA	TRBJ2-3	CASSLATGALTDTQYF	TGTGCCAGCAGCTTGGCCACGGGAGCACTCACAGATACGCAGTATTTT
once	TRBV5-1	NA	TRBJ2-4	CASSFARNGNIQYF	TGCGCCAGCAGCTTCGCCCGGAACGGAAACATTCAGTACTTC
NA	TRBV15	NA	TRBJ1-5	CATSEHSNQPQHF	TGTGCCACCAGCGAGCATAGCAATCAGCCCCAGCATTTT
NA	TRBV9	NA	TRBJ2-1	CASSVAGGWEQFF	TGTGCCAGCAGCGTAGCGGGTGGGTGGGAACAGTTCTTC
NA	TRBV6-5	NA	TRBJ2-3	CASSQRQATDTQYF	TGTGCCAGCAGTCAACGACAGGCGACAGATACGCAGTATTTT
few	TRBV28	NA	TRBJ1-1	CASHEGAPFSEAFF	TGTGCCAGCCATGAGGGAGCTCCCTTTAGTGAAGCTTTCTTT
NA	TRBV12-3/TRBV12-4	TRBD1	TRBJ1-5	CASSYRDRGTQHF	TGTGCCAGCAGCTACCGGGACAGGGGTACCCAGCATTTT
NA	TRBV5-4	NA	TRBJ1-1	CASSSTGQMNTEAFF	TGTGCCAGCAGCTCCACCGGACAGATGAACACTGAAGCTTTCTTT
NA	TRBV7-2	TRBD1	TRBJ2-2	CASRDRVFTGELFF	TGTGCCAGCAGGGACAGGGTTTTCACCGGGGAGCTGTTTTTT
NA	TRBV29-1	NA	TRBJ1-5	CSVRTGSNQPQHF	TGCAGCGTCAGAACAGGGAGCAATCAGCCCCAGCATTTT
few	TRBV6-2/TRBV6-3	NA	TRBJ2-1	CASSYSTRLRGKSSHEQFF	TGTGCCAGCAGTTACTCCACACGTTTAAGGGGGAAGTCTTCCCATGAGCAGTTCTTC
NA	TRBV20-1	NA	TRBJ1-3	CSARDYASSGNTIYF	TGCAGTGCTAGAGATTACGCGAGCTCTGGAAACACCATATATTTT
few	TRBV29-1	NA	TRBJ1-2	CSAKEGYYGCTF	NA